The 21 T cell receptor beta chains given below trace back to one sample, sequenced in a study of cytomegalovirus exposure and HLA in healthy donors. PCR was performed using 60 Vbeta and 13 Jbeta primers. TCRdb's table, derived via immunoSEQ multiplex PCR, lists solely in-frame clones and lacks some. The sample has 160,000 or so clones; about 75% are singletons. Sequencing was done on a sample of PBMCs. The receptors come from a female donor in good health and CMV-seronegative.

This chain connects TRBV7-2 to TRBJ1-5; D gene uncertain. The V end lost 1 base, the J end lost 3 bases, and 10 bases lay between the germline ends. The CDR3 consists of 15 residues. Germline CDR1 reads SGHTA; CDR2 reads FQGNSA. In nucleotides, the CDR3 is TGTGCCAGCAGCTTAGGGGCCAGGCCCAATCAGCCCCAGCATTTT. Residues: CASSLGARPNQPQHF.

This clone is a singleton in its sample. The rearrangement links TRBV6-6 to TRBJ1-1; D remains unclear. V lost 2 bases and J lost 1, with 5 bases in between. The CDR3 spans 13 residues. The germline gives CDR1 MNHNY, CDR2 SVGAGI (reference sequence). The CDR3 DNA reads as TGTGCCAGCAGTTACACCGGGAACACTGAAGCTTTCTTT. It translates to CASSYTGNTEAFF.

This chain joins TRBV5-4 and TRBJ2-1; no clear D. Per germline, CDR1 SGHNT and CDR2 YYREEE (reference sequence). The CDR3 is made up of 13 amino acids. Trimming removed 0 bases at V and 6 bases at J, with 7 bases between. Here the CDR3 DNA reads TGTGCCAGCAGCTTGGCCCCTAGCAATGAGCAGTTCTTC. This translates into CASSLAPSNEQFF.

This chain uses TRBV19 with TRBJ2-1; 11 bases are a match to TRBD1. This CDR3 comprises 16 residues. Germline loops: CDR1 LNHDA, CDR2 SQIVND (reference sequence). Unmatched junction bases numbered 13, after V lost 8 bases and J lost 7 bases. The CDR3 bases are TGTGCCAGTCAGGCCCCGGACAGGGGGCGTTTGAATGAGCAGTTCTTC. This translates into CASQAPDRGRLNEQFF.

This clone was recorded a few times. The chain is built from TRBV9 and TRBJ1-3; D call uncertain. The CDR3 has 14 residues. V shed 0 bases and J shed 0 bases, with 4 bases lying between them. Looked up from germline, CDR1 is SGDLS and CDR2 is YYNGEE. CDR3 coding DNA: TGTGCCAGCAGCGTAGCCAGCTCTGGAAACACCATATATTTT. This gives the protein CASSVASSGNTIYF.

CDR3 sequence (DNA): TGTGCCAGCCGACAGGAATTGGGCGCGGGCGGGGAGCTGTTTTTT. Translation: CASRQELGAGGELFF. The chain couples TRBV2 to TRBJ2-2; a possible D gene is TRBD1 (6 bases). CDR1 is SNHLY and CDR2 is FYNNEI in the germline V gene. The CDR3 is 15 amino acids. The V end lost 8 bases, the J end lost 7 bases, and 20 bases lay between the germline ends.

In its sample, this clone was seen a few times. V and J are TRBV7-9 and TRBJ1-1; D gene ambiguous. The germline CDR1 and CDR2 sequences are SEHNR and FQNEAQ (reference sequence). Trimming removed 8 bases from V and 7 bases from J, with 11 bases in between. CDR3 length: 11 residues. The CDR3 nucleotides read TGTGCCAGCGGAAAGGAGGGTGAAGCTTTCTTT. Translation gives CASGKEGEAFF.

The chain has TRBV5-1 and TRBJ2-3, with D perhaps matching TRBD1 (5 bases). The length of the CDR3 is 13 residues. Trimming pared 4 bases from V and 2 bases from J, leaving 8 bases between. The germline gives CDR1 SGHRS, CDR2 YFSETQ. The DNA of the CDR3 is TGCGCCAGCAGCGACAGTAACACAGATACGCAGTATTTT. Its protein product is CASSDSNTDTQYF.

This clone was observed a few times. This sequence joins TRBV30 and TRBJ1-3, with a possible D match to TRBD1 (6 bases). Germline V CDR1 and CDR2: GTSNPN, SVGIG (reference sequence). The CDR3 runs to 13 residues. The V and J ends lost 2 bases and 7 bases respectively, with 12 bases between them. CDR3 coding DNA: TGTGCCTGGAGTACAGGGAGAGGGAACACCATATATTTT. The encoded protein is CAWSTGRGNTIYF.

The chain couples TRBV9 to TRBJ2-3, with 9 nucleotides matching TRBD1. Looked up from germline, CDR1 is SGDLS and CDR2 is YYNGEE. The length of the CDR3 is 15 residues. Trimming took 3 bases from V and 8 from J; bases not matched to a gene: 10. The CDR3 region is CASSERDREGGTQYF. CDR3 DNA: TGTGCCAGCAGCGAGAGGGACAGGGAAGGGGGTACGCAGTATTTT.

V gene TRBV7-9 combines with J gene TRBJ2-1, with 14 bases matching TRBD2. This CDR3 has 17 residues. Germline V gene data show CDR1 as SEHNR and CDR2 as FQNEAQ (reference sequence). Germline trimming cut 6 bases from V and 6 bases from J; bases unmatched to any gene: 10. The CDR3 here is CASSQTTSGGALNEQFF. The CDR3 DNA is TGTGCCAGCAGTCAAACGACTAGCGGGGGGGCCCTCAATGAGCAGTTCTTC. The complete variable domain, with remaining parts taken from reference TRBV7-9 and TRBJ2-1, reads DTGVSQNPRHKITKRGQNVTFRCDPISEHNRLYWYRQTLGQGPEFLTYFQNEAQLEKSRLLSDRFSAERPKGSFSTLEIQRTEQGDSAMYLCASSQTTSGGALNEQFFGPGTRLTVL.

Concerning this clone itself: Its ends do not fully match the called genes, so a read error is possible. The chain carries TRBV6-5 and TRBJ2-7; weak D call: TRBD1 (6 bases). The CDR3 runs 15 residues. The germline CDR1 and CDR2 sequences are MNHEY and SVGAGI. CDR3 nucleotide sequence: TGTGCCAGCAGTTACTCGGGCAGGGGTTCCTCCGAGCAGTACTTC. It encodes CASSYSGRGSSEQYF.

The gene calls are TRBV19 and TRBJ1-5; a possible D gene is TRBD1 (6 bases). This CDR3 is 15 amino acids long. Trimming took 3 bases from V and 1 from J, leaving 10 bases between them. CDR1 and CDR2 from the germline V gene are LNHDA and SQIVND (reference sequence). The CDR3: CASSMGGRSNQPQHF. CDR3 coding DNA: TGTGCCAGTAGTATGGGGGGGCGAAGCAATCAGCCCCAGCATTTT.

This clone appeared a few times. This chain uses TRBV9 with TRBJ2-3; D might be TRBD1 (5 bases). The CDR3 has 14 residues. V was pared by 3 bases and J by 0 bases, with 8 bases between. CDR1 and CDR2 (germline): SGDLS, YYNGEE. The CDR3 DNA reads TGTGCCAGCAGCGACAGGAGAAGCACAGATACGCAGTATTTT. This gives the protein CASSDRRSTDTQYF.

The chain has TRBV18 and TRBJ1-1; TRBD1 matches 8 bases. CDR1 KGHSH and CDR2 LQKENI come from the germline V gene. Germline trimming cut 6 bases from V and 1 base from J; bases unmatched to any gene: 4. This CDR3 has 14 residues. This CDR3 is CASSRDRKNTEAFF. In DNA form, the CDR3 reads TGTGCCAGCTCGCGGGACAGGAAGAACACTGAAGCTTTCTTT.

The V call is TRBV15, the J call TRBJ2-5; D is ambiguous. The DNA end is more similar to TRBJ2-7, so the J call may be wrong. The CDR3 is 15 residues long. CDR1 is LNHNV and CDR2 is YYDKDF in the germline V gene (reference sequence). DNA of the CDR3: TGTGCCACCAGCAGAGTGAGCACCCGGTTCTACGAGCAGTACTTC. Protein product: CATSRVSTRFYEQYF.

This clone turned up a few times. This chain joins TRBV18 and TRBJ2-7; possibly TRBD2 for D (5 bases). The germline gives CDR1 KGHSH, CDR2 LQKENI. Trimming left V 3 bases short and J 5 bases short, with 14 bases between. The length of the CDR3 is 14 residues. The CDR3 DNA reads TGTGCCAGCTCACCCGAACTAGACGTCGACGAGCAGTACTTC. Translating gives CASSPELDVDEQYF.

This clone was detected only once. CDR3 in DNA: TGTGCCAGTAGTTCCCCAGGGATGTTTGAGACAGATACGCAGTATTTT. This encodes CASSSPGMFETDTQYF. V usage is TRBV19 and J usage is TRBJ2-3; D possibly corresponds to TRBD1 (5 bases). Germline lookup yields CDR1 LNHDA and CDR2 SQIVND (reference sequence). The CDR3 sequence is 16 residues long. Trimming removed 5 bases from V and 3 bases from J, with 18 bases in between. The whole variable domain, filled in from reference TRBV19 and TRBJ2-3, reads DGGITQSPKYLFRKEGQNVTLSCEQNLNHDAMYWYRQDPGQGLRLIYYSQIVNDFQKGDIAEGYSVSREKKESFPLTVTSAQKNPTAFYLCASSSPGMFETDTQYFGPGTRLTVL.

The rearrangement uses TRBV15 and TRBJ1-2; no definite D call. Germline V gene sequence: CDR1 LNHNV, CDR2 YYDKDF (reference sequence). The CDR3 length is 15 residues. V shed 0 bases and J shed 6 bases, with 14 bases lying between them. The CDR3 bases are TGTGCCACCAGCAGAGATCTCGCGATTCTGGATGGCTACACCTTC. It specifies CATSRDLAILDGYTF.

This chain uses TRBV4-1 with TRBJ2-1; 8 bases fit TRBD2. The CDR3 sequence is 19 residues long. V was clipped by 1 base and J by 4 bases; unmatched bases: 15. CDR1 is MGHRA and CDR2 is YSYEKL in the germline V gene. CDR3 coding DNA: TGCGCCAGCAGCCAAGCCCGTCTTCAGGGCGGGGGGATATACAATGAGCAGTTCTTC. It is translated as CASSQARLQGGGIYNEQFF.

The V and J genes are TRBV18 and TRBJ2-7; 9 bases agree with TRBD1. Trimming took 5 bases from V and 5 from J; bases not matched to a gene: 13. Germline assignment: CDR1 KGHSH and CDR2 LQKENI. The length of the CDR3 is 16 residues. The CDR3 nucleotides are TGTGCCAGCTCAGCCAAACAGGGGGCATTAACTGACGAGCAGTACTTC. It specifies CASSAKQGALTDEQYF.